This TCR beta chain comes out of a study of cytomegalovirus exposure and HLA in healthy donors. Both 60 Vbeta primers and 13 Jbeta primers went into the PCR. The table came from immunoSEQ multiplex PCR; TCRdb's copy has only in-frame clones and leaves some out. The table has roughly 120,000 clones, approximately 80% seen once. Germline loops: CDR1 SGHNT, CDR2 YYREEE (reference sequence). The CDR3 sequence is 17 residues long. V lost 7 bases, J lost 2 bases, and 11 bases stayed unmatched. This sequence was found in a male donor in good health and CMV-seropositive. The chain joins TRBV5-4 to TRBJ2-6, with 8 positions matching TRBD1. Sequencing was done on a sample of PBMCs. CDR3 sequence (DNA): TGTGCCAGCGACAGAGACAGGGGAAGGCCTGGGGCCAACGTCCTGACTTTC. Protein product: CASDRDRGRPGANVLTF.